This TCR beta chain is drawn from a study of T cell repertoires in cytomegalovirus infection. Overall study context: Signatures in public TCR beta sequences pointed to both CMV infection and matching HLA type.

Details on this clonotype: No antigen is known for it.

This CDR3 is built from 18 residues. V dropped 5 bases and J dropped 3; count of bases not matched to a gene: 10. Germline loops: CDR1 SGHNT, CDR2 YENEEA. TCRdb called the reads again in MiXCR, with one record for every CDR3 protein. Here the sample spans around 300,000 distinct CDR3 sequences, around 9.5% being singletons. General study findings and limits: Identification of carriers of CMV plus the relevant HLA was performed using cumulative public TCR beta family frequency. CMV-specific HLA-C-restricted TCR beta clonotypes dominated the ex vivo response.

Sequencing was carried out using PBMCs. The chain joins TRBV11-3 to TRBJ2-5; 15 nucleotides line up with TRBD2. The receptor was derived from a human donor in good health (CMV status not recorded). Some clones in this sample may be carry-over from other donors' samples. In DNA form, the CDR3 reads TGTGCCAGCAGCCTTCGGACTAGCGGGAGGGTGGGGGAAGAGACCCAGTACTTC. Translation: CASSLRTSGRVGEETQYF.